The source of this T cell receptor (beta chain) is a study of chemoradiotherapy in HPV16-positive cancers. Only in-frame clones appear in the TCRdb table, and some are missing; sequencing was by immunoSEQ multiplex PCR. The profile shows about 3,900 clones, 90% to 95% of them singletons. The V end lost 10 bases, the J end lost 0 bases, and 10 bases lay between the germline ends. The CDR3 is 12 residues long. Germline V gene data show CDR1 as MDHEN and CDR2 as SYDVKM. This chain uses TRBV28 with TRBJ2-7, with a weak D call TRBD1 (6 bases). This TCR was sampled from a human donor with HPV-associated anogenital cancer. This material consisted of tumor tissue, taken from a patient who underwent chemoradiotherapy. CDR3 DNA sequence: TGTGCCACTACAGGGAACTCCTACGAGCAGTACTTC. Its translation is CATTGNSYEQYF.